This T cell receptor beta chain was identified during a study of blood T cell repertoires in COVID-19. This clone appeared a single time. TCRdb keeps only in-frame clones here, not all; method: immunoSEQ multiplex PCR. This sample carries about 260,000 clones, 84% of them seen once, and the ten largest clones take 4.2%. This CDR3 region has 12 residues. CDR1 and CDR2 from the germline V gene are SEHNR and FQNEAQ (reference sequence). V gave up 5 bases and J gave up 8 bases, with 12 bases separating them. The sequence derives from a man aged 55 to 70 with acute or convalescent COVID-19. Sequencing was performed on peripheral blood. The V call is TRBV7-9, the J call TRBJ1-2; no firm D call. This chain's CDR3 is CASSTEPWGYTF. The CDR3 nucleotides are TGTGCCAGCAGCACAGAACCGTGGGGCTACACCTTC. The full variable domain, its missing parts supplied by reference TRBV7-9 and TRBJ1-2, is DTGVSQNPRHKITKRGQNVTFRCDPISEHNRLYWYRQTLGQGPEFLTYFQNEAQLEKSRLLSDRFSAERPKGSFSTLEIQRTEQGDSAMYLCASSTEPWGYTFGSGTRLTVV.